A single sample gave rise to the 30 T cell receptor beta chains below, sequenced in a study of shared clonotypes between healthy human individuals. TCRdb keeps only in-frame clones here, not all; method: immunoSEQ multiplex PCR. The table records some 900,000 clones, around three quarters of them present only once. The sample comprised memory CD4+ T cells sorted from blood. The sample's subset: CD45RA-negative fraction. These receptors were taken from a man aged 18 to 29 in good health.

The chain joins TRBV7-2 to TRBJ2-1; D perhaps matches TRBD2 (5 bases). V dropped 5 bases and J dropped 4 bases, with 12 bases sitting between them. This CDR3 has 14 residues. Germline V gene lookup returns CDR1 SGHTA and CDR2 FQGNSA. DNA for the CDR3: TGTGCCAGCAGCGCACCGACGGGATACAATGAGCAGTTCTTC. Translated, it gives CASSAPTGYNEQFF.

This sequence joins TRBV6-6 and TRBJ1-3; weak D call: TRBD1 (5 bases). The CDR3 runs to 14 residues. Trimming took off 1 base at V and 3 bases at J, with 7 bases between the two ends. CDR1 and CDR2 (germline): MNHNY, SVGAGI (reference sequence). CDR3 sequence: CASSYFRDGNTIYF. DNA of the CDR3: TGTGCCAGCAGTTACTTCAGGGATGGAAACACCATATATTTT.

The chain joins TRBV2 to TRBJ2-3; D is ambiguous. V lost 3 bases, J lost 6 bases, and 10 bases lay in between. This CDR3 spans 13 amino acids. Germline loops: CDR1 SNHLY, CDR2 FYNNEI. CDR3 residues: CASSEGRWDTQYF. DNA for the CDR3: TGTGCCAGCAGTGAGGGCAGGTGGGATACGCAGTATTTT.

The CDR3 DNA reads TGCGCCAGCAGCTTGCGAAGGGCGGAAGAGACCCAGTACTTC. Translated: CASSLRRAEETQYF. The chain is built from TRBV5-1 and TRBJ2-5, with D hard to call. Germline V gene data show CDR1 as SGHRS and CDR2 as YFSETQ. This CDR3 spans 14 amino acids. Trimming removed 1 base at V and 3 bases at J, with 10 bases between.

The V call is TRBV19, the J call TRBJ1-1, with D tentatively TRBD1 (5 bases). The ends were cut back, 3 bases at V and 6 bases at J, with 17 bases in the middle. Looked up from germline, CDR1 is LNHDA and CDR2 is SQIVND (reference sequence). The CDR3 runs to 15 residues. The CDR3 reads CASSIRQGGFAEAFF. The CDR3 bases are TGTGCCAGTAGTATTCGGCAGGGTGGTTTCGCTGAAGCTTTCTTT.

The rearrangement joins TRBV29-1 to TRBJ2-5; no clear D. The CDR3 is 14 amino acids. V lost 6 bases to trimming and J lost 2 bases, with 16 bases between them. CDR1 is SQVTM and CDR2 is ANQGSEA in the germline V gene. The CDR3 loop is CSVVTGTAQETQYF. In nucleotides, the CDR3 is TGCAGCGTGGTAACCGGTACAGCGCAAGAGACCCAGTACTTC.

The gene calls are TRBV5-1 and TRBJ1-1; TRBD1 aligns across 9 bases. The V and J ends lost 4 bases and 12 bases, in that order; junction bases with no gene match: 10. Germline V lookup: CDR1 SGHRS, CDR2 YFSETQ. The CDR3 is made up of 13 amino acids. CDR3 protein: CASSGGDRAPTFF. In DNA, the CDR3 is TGCGCCAGCAGCGGAGGGGACAGGGCGCCGACTTTCTTT.

The rearrangement joins TRBV5-1 to TRBJ2-3; a possible D gene is TRBD1 (7 bases). The ends were cut back, 3 bases at V and 2 bases at J, with 13 bases in the middle. This CDR3 has 15 residues. The germline gives CDR1 SGHRS, CDR2 YFSETQ. The CDR3 here is CASSWGDRPTDTQYF. As DNA, the CDR3 is TGCGCCAGCAGCTGGGGGGACAGACCCACAGATACGCAGTATTTT.

The chain uses TRBV2 and TRBJ2-5, with TRBD1 identical over 8 bases. Germline CDR1 is SNHLY and CDR2 is FYNNEI. This CDR3 spans 14 amino acids. The V segment lost 4 bases and the J segment 1 base; nucleotides outside the gene matches: 2. CDR3 nucleotides: TGTGCCAGCAGTGGGACAGGGACCCAAGAGACCCAGTACTTC. Translating it yields CASSGTGTQETQYF.

The chain employs TRBV11-2 and TRBJ2-7; tentatively, D is TRBD1 (5 bases). Germline lookup yields CDR1 SGHAT and CDR2 FQNNGV. Trimming took off 4 bases at V and 1 base at J, with 23 bases between the two ends. CDR3 length: 18 amino acids. The CDR3 is CASSSVGPQGSRSYEQYF. In DNA form, the CDR3 reads TGTGCCAGCAGCTCCGTAGGCCCCCAGGGTTCGAGGTCCTACGAGCAGTACTTC.

The chain uses TRBV7-2 and TRBJ2-2; no firm D call. The CDR3 is made up of 14 amino acids. Germline V gene lookup returns CDR1 SGHTA and CDR2 FQGNSA. The V end lost 4 bases, the J end lost 6 bases, and 12 bases lay between the germline ends. The CDR3 DNA sequence: TGTGCCAGCAGCTACGGACCCTATCCCGGGGAGCTGTTTTTT. Residues: CASSYGPYPGELFF.

This clone was seen many times. The chain has TRBV9 and TRBJ2-3, with 13 nucleotides matching TRBD2. Germline trimming cut 5 bases from V and 2 bases from J; bases unmatched to any gene: 2. The germline CDR1 and CDR2 sequences are SGDLS and YYNGEE. This CDR3 spans 15 amino acids. CDR3 region: CASSGTSGVTDTQYF. The CDR3 DNA sequence: TGTGCCAGCAGTGGGACTAGCGGGGTCACAGATACGCAGTATTTT.

This chain uses TRBV15 with TRBJ1-2, with D unclear. Per germline, CDR1 LNHNV and CDR2 YYDKDF (reference sequence). With 4 bases removed from V and 4 bases from J, the gap between germline ends came to 10 bases. The CDR3 contains 13 residues. CDR3 sequence reads: CATSTSPAYGYTF. CDR3 sequence (DNA): TGTGCCACCAGCACAAGTCCGGCCTATGGCTACACCTTC.

This chain links TRBV15 with TRBJ1-2; D remains ambiguous. V lost 6 bases and J lost 1, with 9 bases in between. The CDR3 is 13 residues long. Germline V gene lookup returns CDR1 LNHNV and CDR2 YYDKDF (reference sequence). CDR3: CATSTDLNYGYTF. CDR3 nucleotide sequence: TGTGCCACCAGTACAGATCTTAACTATGGCTACACCTTC.

The V call is TRBV7-3, the J call TRBJ2-3; D is perhaps TRBD1 or TRBD2 (5 bases each). The CDR3 totals 15 residues. Germline-derived CDR1 and CDR2 are SGHTA and FQGTGA. The V end lost 5 bases, the J end lost 1 base, and 13 bases lay between the germline ends. The CDR3 loop is CASSPRDRGTDTQYF. CDR3 coding DNA: TGTGCCAGCAGCCCAAGGGACCGCGGCACAGATACGCAGTATTTT.

The chain combines TRBV5-1 with TRBJ2-2, with no clear D. There are 16 residues in the CDR3. Trimming stripped 4 bases from V and 6 bases from J, with 19 bases between. Germline V CDR1 and CDR2: SGHRS, YFSETQ. The DNA of the CDR3 is TGCGCCAGCAGCGACCCCCCCGGGCCCAGCTCCGGGGAGCTGTTTTTT. Its protein is CASSDPPGPSSGELFF.

V usage is TRBV4-3 and J usage is TRBJ2-3, with D unclear. This CDR3 is built from 17 residues. V was trimmed by 0 bases and J by 1 base, leaving 14 bases between them. Germline V gene data show CDR1 as LGHNA and CDR2 as YSLEER. DNA for the CDR3: TGCGCCAGCAGCCAAGAACATAAATACTGGGGCACAGATACGCAGTATTTT. This translates into CASSQEHKYWGTDTQYF.

The V and J genes are TRBV6-1 and TRBJ1-2, with D hard to call. Trimming stripped 1 base from V and 4 bases from J, with 13 bases between. The CDR3 has 15 residues. Germline V lookup: CDR1 MNHNS, CDR2 SASEGT. CDR3: CASSEGQVRSYGYTF. The CDR3 region has the DNA TGTGCCAGCAGTGAAGGGCAGGTCCGATCCTATGGCTACACCTTC.

The J gene is TRBJ2-7, the V gene TRBV10-3, with 7 positions matching TRBD2. The CDR3 sequence is 14 residues long. V shed 3 bases, J shed 5 bases, and the junction held 7 bases outside the gene matches. Germline CDR1 and CDR2: ENHRY and SYGVKD. CDR3 bases: TGTGCCATCAGTGATAAGCGGGGTCGGGACGAGCAGTACTTC. Protein: CAISDKRGRDEQYF.

The chain uses TRBV5-4 and TRBJ2-1; TRBD2 matches at 8 bases. From germline, CDR1 is SGHNT and CDR2 YYREEE (reference sequence). This CDR3 has 19 residues. With 4 bases clipped from V and 0 bases from J, the junction kept 15 bases outside the gene matches. The CDR3 DNA sequence: TGTGCCAGCAGCCTGCAGCTCGTGGGTCGGGGGGGCTCCTACAATGAGCAGTTCTTC. It translates to CASSLQLVGRGGSYNEQFF. Supplemented by reference TRBV5-4 and TRBJ2-1, the full variable domain reads ETGVTQSPTHLIKTRGQQVTLRCSSQSGHNTVSWYQQALGQGPQFIFQYYREEENGRGNFPPRFSGLQFPNYSSELNVNALELDDSALYLCASSLQLVGRGGSYNEQFFGPGTRLTVL.

The chain carries TRBV7-2 and TRBJ2-5; perhaps D is TRBD1 or TRBD2 (5 bases each). The CDR3 covers 15 residues. V was shortened by 7 bases and J by 4 bases, with 19 bases between the two germline ends. Germline CDR1 is SGHTA and CDR2 is FQGNSA. The CDR3 is CASTTGTDTTETQYF. CDR3 sequence (DNA): TGTGCCAGCACCACCGGGACCGACACCACAGAGACCCAGTACTTC.

The chain recombines TRBV4-3 with TRBJ2-1; possibly TRBD1 for D (5 bases). Germline V gene lookup returns CDR1 LGHNA and CDR2 YSLEER. CDR3 length: 14 amino acids. Trimming pared 0 bases from V and 9 bases from J, leaving 12 bases between. CDR3 residues: CASSQDRQGREQFF. The CDR3 bases are TGCGCCAGCAGCCAAGACCGGCAGGGCCGTGAGCAGTTCTTC.

The chain has TRBV7-2 and TRBJ1-5; D gene uncertain. CDR1 and CDR2 (germline): SGHTA, FQGNSA. Trimming left V 1 base short and J 0 bases short, with 7 bases between. The CDR3 sequence is 15 residues long. CDR3: CASSLVGVSNQPQHF. Written as DNA, the CDR3 is TGTGCCAGCAGCTTAGTTGGGGTTAGCAATCAGCCCCAGCATTTT.

This clone was detected only once. The chain joins TRBV5-1 to TRBJ1-1, with D possibly TRBD1 on 5 matching bases. Germline-derived CDR1 and CDR2 are SGHRS and YFSETQ. The CDR3 is made up of 16 amino acids. Trimming left V 1 base short and J 7 bases short, with 20 bases between. The CDR3 reads CASSLSQQAAGGEAFF. CDR3 sequence (DNA): TGCGCCAGCAGCTTGTCGCAACAGGCTGCTGGAGGTGAAGCTTTCTTT.

CDR3 nucleotides: TGCAGCGCTGAGGTGGGACAGGGTATTCCAGACTACACTGAAGCTTTCTTT. Protein product: CSAEVGQGIPDYTEAFF. The V and J genes are TRBV29-1 and TRBJ1-1, with 9 bases matching TRBD1. Trimming took 7 bases from V and 3 from J; bases not matched to a gene: 18. CDR1 SQVTM and CDR2 ANQGSEA come from the germline V gene. The CDR3 runs 17 residues. Complete variable domain (other parts from reference TRBV29-1 and TRBJ1-1): SAVISQKPSRDICQRGTSLTIQCQVDSQVTMMFWYRQQPGQSLTLIATANQGSEATYESGFVIDKFPISRPNLTFSTLTVSNMSPEDSSIYLCSAEVGQGIPDYTEAFFGQGTRLTVV.

The chain uses TRBV21-1 and TRBJ1-6; the table's D gene call, TRBD1, was not cross checked with the DNA. TRBV21-1 is a listed pseudogene. The CDR3 loop spans 14 amino acids. DNA for the CDR3: TGTGCCAGCACCTCCGGGACAGTCTATTCACCCCTCCACTTT. Residues: CASTSGTVYSPLHF.

The chain employs TRBV5-1 and TRBJ1-3; TRBD1 agrees at 8 bases. V lost 0 bases, J lost 4 bases, and 3 bases stayed unmatched. Germline CDR1 is SGHRS and CDR2 is YFSETQ. The CDR3 contains 15 residues. The DNA of the CDR3 is TGCGCCAGCAGCTTGGACAGGGGGAACGGAAACACCATATATTTT. Its protein is CASSLDRGNGNTIYF.

V usage is TRBV6-1 and J usage is TRBJ2-7; D unclear. There are 14 residues in the CDR3. Germline CDR1 MNHNS, CDR2 SASEGT. V was pared by 4 bases and J by 3 bases, with 13 bases between. The CDR3 loop is CASSVSRSGYEQYF. Written as DNA, the CDR3 is TGTGCCAGCAGTGTTTCCAGGTCCGGCTACGAGCAGTACTTC.

Regarding this clone: Other DNA sequences in the same sample also yield this CDR3. The rearrangement joins TRBV5-1 to TRBJ2-7; 10 nucleotides align to TRBD1. Germline V CDR1 and CDR2: SGHRS, YFSETQ. Trimming at V came to 0 bases and at J to 3 bases, leaving 0 bases not matched to a gene. There are 14 residues in the CDR3. Here the CDR3 reads CASSLGDRGYEQYF. CDR3 DNA: TGCGCCAGCAGCTTGGGGGACAGGGGCTACGAGCAGTACTTC.

The V gene is TRBV6-1, the J gene TRBJ1-1; D is perhaps TRBD1 (5 bases). Looked up from germline, CDR1 is MNHNS and CDR2 is SASEGT. The length of the CDR3 is 13 residues. Trimming cost V 4 bases and J 1 base, with 7 bases left between them. This CDR3 is CASSVQENTEAFF. In nucleotides, the CDR3 is TGTGCCAGCAGTGTACAGGAGAACACTGAAGCTTTCTTT.